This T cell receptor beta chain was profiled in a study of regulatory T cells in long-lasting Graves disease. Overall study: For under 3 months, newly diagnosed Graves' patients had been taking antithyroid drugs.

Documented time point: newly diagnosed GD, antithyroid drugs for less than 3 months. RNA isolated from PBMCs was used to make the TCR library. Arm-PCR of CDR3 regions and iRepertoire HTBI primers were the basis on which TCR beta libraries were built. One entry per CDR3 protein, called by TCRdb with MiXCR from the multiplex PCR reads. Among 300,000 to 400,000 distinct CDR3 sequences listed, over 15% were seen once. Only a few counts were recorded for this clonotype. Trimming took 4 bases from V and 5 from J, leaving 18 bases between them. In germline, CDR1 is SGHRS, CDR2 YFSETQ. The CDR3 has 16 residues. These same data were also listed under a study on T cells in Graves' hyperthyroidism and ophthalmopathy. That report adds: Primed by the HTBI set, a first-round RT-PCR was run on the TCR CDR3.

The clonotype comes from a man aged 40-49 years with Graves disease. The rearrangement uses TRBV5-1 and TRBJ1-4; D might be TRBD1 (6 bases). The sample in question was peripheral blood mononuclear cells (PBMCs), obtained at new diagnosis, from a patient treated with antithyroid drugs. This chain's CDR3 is CASSPVIGGGNEKLFF. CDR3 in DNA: TGCGCCAGCAGCCCTGTGATCGGGGGCGGGAATGAAAAACTGTTTTTT.